This entry concerns a single T cell receptor beta chain. Its antigen remains unknown. This CDR3 is 16 amino acids long. Germline values: CDR1 SGHTA, CDR2 FQGNSA. V was pared by 5 bases and J by 6 bases, with 12 bases of the junction left unmatched. The time point denotes: newly diagnosed GD, antithyroid drugs for less than 3 months. After RNA was extracted from PBMCs, the TCR library was made from it. The data stem from a study of regulatory T cells in long-lasting Graves disease. Whole-study results and caveats: A reduction in accuracy may have resulted from the small sample size.

The authors built TCR beta libraries using iRepertoire HTBI primers and Arm-PCR of CDR3 regions. TCRdb re-derived calls from the multiplex PCR reads in MiXCR, one entry per CDR3 protein. The sample has a few hundred thousand distinct CDR3 sequences, 12% to 15% seen once. The sample was also reused in another study, on T cells in Graves' hyperthyroidism and ophthalmopathy. Turning to that study: Exclusions: uncontrolled infection, other autoimmune disease, pregnancy, lactation.

This chain links TRBV7-2 with TRBJ1-5, with 8 bases identical to TRBD1. The source of this sequence is a woman aged 45-65 years with Graves disease. Source: peripheral blood mononuclear cells (PBMCs), taken at new diagnosis, from a patient treated with antithyroid drugs. The CDR3 region is CASSQAGTGAFQPQHF. The CDR3 DNA reads as TGTGCCAGCAGCCAAGCCGGGACAGGAGCTTTTCAGCCCCAGCATTTT.